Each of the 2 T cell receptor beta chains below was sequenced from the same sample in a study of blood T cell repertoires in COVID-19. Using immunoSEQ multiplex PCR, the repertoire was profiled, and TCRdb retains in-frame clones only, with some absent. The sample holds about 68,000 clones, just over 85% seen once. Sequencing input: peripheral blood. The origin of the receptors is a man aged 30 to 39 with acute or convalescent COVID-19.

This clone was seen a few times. CDR3: CASSHFKNGGCPGNTIYF. CDR3 DNA: TGCGCCAGCAGTCATTTTAAAAATGGAGGGTGTCCTGGAAACACCATATATTTT. V gene TRBV23-1 combines with J gene TRBJ1-3, with D uncertain. TRBV23-1 is treated as an ORF (open reading frame) with a function not yet certain. The CDR3 length is 18 residues. V was clipped by 3 bases and J by 2 bases, with 20 bases between them.

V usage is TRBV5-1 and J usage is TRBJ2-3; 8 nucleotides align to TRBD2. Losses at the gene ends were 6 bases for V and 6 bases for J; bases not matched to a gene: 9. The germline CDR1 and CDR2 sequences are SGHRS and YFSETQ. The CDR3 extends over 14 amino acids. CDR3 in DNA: TGCGCCAGCACACCGGGAGGGCCATATGATACGCAGTATTTT. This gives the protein CASTPGGPYDTQYF.